This T cell receptor beta chain was found in a study of identical twins. V shed 4 bases and J shed 2 bases, with 9 bases lying between them. Looked up from germline, CDR1 is KGHDR and CDR2 is SFDVKD. The CDR3 has 14 residues. This clonotype was detected ten times or more. TCRdb itself ran the 5' RACE reads through MiXCR, one entry per CDR3 protein. This sample has 310,000 or so distinct CDR3 sequences, with about 8.1% found just once. The sample was also reused in another study, on yellow fever vaccine responses in identical twins.

The sample was memory (CD45RO+) T cells sorted from blood. This rearrangement joins TRBV24-1 to TRBJ2-3; D unresolved. This clonotype was sampled from a woman younger than 35 in good health. The CDR3 DNA follows: TGTGCCACCAGTGACACGGAAGTCACAGATACGCAGTATTTT. It encodes CATSDTEVTDTQYF.